This T cell receptor beta chain was sequenced in a study of Ad26.COV2.S vaccination and SARS-CoV-2 variants. The data were produced by immunoSEQ multiplex PCR, yet TCRdb's version contains in-frame clones alone and is incomplete. The sample holds about 350,000 clones; 92% are singletons and the top ten take about 3.8%. This CDR3 is 18 amino acids long. Trimming took off 5 bases at V and 3 bases at J, with 26 bases between the two ends. Germline V lookup: CDR1 SEHNR, CDR2 FQNEAQ (reference sequence). This TCR derives from a human donor who had recovered from COVID-19. The source material was peripheral blood, sampled after recovery from COVID-19. The rearrangement uses TRBV7-9 and TRBJ2-7, with TRBD1 as a possible D gene (6 bases). DNA for the CDR3: TGTGCCAGCAGCGACGGGAAAGACAGGTCCCCATTAGACTACGAGCAGTACTTC. Protein sequence: CASSDGKDRSPLDYEQYF.